This TCR beta chain was documented in a study of cytomegalovirus exposure and HLA in healthy donors. Study-level information: The Caucasian-associated ancestry cluster contained about four fifths of the roughly 390 genotyped donors. General study results and limits: Association with HLA alleles at 0.05 false discovery rate was found for 16,951 TCR beta sequences in a later analysis. Being indistinguishable, some V segments were excluded, TRBV6-2 and TRBV6-3 among them.

Between the trimmed V and J ends, which lost 6 bases and 2 bases, there was a span of 13 bases. This CDR3 is 14 amino acids long. Germline V CDR1 and CDR2: MNHEY, SMNVEV (reference sequence). Primers for the PCR totalled 60 Vbeta and 13 Jbeta. Sequencing used immunoSEQ multiplex PCR; TCRdb keeps in-frame clones, though not all of them. The table records about 150,000 clones, around 83% of them present only once. Worth noting for this clone: Its specificity is unknown.

This receptor was obtained from a man aged 25 to 45 in good health and CMV-seropositive. The genes are TRBV27 and TRBJ2-5; TRBD2 might be the D (5 bases). Sequencing used PBMCs. In DNA form, the CDR3 reads TGTGCCAGCAGATCTGCCGGGGATCAAGAGACCCAGTACTTC. This gives the protein CASRSAGDQETQYF.